One and the same sample provided the 7 T cell receptor beta chains below, sequenced in a study of cytomegalovirus exposure and HLA in healthy donors. The PCR had 60 Vbeta and 13 Jbeta primers. Libraries were prepared by immunoSEQ multiplex PCR; TCRdb keeps only in-frame clonotypes and omits some of them. The sample comprises more than 100,000 clones, around 79% of which are singletons, and 3.5% to 4.5% rests with the top ten. Material for sequencing was PBMCs. These receptors all come from a man aged 50-60 years in good health and CMV-seropositive.

This chain connects TRBV5-1 to TRBJ2-5, with 8 positions matching TRBD1. The last part of the DNA fits TRBJ2-7 better; the J call may be wrong. The CDR3 is 14 residues long. Germline V gene sequence: CDR1 SGHRS, CDR2 YFSETQ. This CDR3 is CASSQGQVPVEQYF. The CDR3 DNA sequence: TGCGCCAGCAGCCAGGGACAGGTCCCTGTCGAGCAGTACTTC.

V and J are TRBV2 and TRBJ1-5; D is ambiguous. Germline CDR1 reads SNHLY; CDR2 reads FYNNEI. The CDR3 is 17 residues long. The V and J ends lost 5 bases and 3 bases respectively, with 20 bases between them. CDR3 DNA sequence: TGTGCCAGCAGTCGGACCCCCGGGGTAGGCTTCAATCAGCCCCAGCATTTT. Its protein is CASSRTPGVGFNQPQHF. Full variable domain (rest looked up from reference TRBV2 and TRBJ1-5): EPEVTQTPSHQVTQMGQEVILRCVPISNHLYFYWYRQILGQKVEFLVSFYNNEISEKSEIFDDQFSVERPDGSNFTLKIRSTKLEDSAMYFCASSRTPGVGFNQPQHFGDGTRLSIL.

The gene calls are TRBV14 and TRBJ1-3; D ambiguous. The V end was cut by 4 bases, the J end by 2 bases, with 9 bases between. The germline V gene has CDR1 SGHDN and CDR2 FVKESK. The CDR3 is made up of 14 amino acids. The CDR3: CASSPRVAGNTIYF. The CDR3 DNA follows: TGTGCCAGCAGCCCCCGGGTCGCTGGAAACACCATATATTTT.

The gene calls are TRBV9 and TRBJ2-5; a possible D gene is TRBD1 (5 bases). In germline, CDR1 is SGDLS, CDR2 YYNGEE. V lost 2 bases, J lost 0 bases, and 11 bases lay in between. CDR3 length: 15 amino acids. The CDR3 nucleotides are TGTGCCAGCAGCGTTGAGACAGACTACCAAGAGACCCAGTACTTC. It yields the protein CASSVETDYQETQYF.

The CDR3 spells CASSSDRQKEQYF. The CDR3 DNA is TGTGCCAGCAGCAGCGACCGTCAGAAGGAGCAGTACTTC. This chain connects TRBV7-9 to TRBJ2-7; D gene uncertain. Trimming stripped 5 bases from V and 7 bases from J, with 15 bases between. Germline V gives CDR1 SEHNR, CDR2 FQNEAQ (reference sequence). The CDR3 has 13 residues.

This clone has only one observation. V usage is TRBV5-1 and J usage is TRBJ2-3; a possible D gene is TRBD2 (5 bases). This CDR3 region has 15 residues. The V gene's germline CDR1 is SGHRS and CDR2 YFSETQ. Trimming shortened V by 0 bases and J by 0 bases, and 8 bases separated the two germline ends. The CDR3, as DNA: TGCGCCAGCAGCTTGGAGGGAGTGAGCACAGATACGCAGTATTTT. It encodes CASSLEGVSTDTQYF.

The chain couples TRBV28 to TRBJ2-7; tentative D call: TRBD2 (6 bases). The CDR3 contains 13 residues. Germline-derived CDR1 and CDR2 are MDHEN and SYDVKM. V shed 7 bases and J shed 2 bases, with 12 bases lying between them. In nucleotides, the CDR3 is TGTGCCAGCATTAGGGAGGCTACCTACGAGCAGTACTTC. This encodes CASIREATYEQYF.